What follows describes a single T cell receptor beta chain. The sample comes from a study of blood T cell repertoires in COVID-19. As for the study in general: In each case, the material was cDNA or gDNA derived from T cells, B-cell-depleted T cells, or PBMCs.

CDR3 size: 15 residues. Germline V gene sequence: CDR1 SGHRS, CDR2 YFSETQ. J lost 0 bases, V lost 3 bases, and 2 bases had no gene match. This table comes from immunoSEQ multiplex PCR, and its TCRdb copy is limited to in-frame clones, with some not included. In the table there are some 140,000 clones, about 80% of which are singletons. The sequence was collected from a man in his sixties with acute or convalescent COVID-19. The chain uses TRBV5-1 and TRBJ2-5, with TRBD2 matching over 10 bases. The sample comprised peripheral blood. DNA for the CDR3: TGCGCCAGCAGCTCGACTAGCGGGTACCAAGAGACCCAGTACTTC. Translation: CASSSTSGYQETQYF.